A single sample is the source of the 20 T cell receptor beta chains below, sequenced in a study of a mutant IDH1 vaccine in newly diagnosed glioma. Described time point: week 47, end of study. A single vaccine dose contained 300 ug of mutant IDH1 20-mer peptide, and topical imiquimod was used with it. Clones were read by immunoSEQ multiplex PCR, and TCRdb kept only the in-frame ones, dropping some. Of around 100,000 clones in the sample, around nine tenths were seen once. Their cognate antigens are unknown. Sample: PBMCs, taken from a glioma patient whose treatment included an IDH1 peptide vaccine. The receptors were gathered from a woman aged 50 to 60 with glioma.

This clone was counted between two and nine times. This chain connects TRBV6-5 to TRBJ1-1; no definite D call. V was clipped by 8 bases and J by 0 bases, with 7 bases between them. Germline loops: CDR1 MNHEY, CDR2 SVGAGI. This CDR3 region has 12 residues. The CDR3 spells CASRRLNTEAFF. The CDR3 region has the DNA TGTGCCAGCCGACGGTTGAACACTGAAGCTTTCTTT.

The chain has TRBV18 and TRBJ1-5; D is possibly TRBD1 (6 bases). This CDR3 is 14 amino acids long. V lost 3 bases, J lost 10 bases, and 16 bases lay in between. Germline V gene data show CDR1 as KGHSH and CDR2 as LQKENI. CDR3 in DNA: TGTGCCAGCTCACCGACAGGCAGGACCGGTCCCCAGCATTTT. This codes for CASSPTGRTGPQHF.

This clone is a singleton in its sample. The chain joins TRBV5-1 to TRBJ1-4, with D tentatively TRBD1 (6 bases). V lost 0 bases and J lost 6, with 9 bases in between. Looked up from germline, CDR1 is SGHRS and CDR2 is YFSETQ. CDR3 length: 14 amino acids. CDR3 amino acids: CASSLAGGDEKLFF. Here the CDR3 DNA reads TGCGCCAGCAGCTTGGCTGGGGGCGATGAAAAACTGTTTTTT.

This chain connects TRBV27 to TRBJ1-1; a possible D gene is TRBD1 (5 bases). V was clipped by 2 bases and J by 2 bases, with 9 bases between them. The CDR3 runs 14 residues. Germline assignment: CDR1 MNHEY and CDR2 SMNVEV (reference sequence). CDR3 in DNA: TGTGCCAGCAGTTTACGGCAGGGTAACACTGAAGCTTTCTTT. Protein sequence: CASSLRQGNTEAFF.

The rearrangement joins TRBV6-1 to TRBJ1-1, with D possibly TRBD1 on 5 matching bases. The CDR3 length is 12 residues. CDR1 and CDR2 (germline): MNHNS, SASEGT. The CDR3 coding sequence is TGTGCGGAACAAGACAGAAACACTGAAGCTTTCTTT. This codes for CAEQDRNTEAFF.

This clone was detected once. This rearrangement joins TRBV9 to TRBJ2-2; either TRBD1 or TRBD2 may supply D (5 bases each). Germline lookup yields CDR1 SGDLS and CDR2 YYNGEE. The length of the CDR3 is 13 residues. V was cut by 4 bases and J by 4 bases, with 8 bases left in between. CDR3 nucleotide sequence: TGTGCCAGCAGCTTGGGACGCACCGGGGAGCTGTTTTTT. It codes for CASSLGRTGELFF.

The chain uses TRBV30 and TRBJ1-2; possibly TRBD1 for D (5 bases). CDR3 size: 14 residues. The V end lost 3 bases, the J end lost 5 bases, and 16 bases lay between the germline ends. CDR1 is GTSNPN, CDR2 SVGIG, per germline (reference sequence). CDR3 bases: TGTGCCTGGAGACGGGGGTCGTCTGAGTATGGCTACACCTTC. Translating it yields CAWRRGSSEYGYTF.

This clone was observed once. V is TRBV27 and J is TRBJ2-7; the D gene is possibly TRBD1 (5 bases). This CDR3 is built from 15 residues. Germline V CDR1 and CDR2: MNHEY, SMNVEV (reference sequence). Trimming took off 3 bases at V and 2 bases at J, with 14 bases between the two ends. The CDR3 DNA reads TGTGCCAGCAGTTTCGGACCGATAGGGGCCTACGAGCAGTACTTC. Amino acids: CASSFGPIGAYEQYF.

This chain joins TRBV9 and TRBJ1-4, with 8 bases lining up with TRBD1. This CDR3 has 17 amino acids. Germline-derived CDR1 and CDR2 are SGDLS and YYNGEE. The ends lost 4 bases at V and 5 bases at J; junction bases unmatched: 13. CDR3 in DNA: TGTGCCAGCAGCCCAAGTGTTGGGCAGGGGGCAAATGAAAAACTGTTTTTT. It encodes CASSPSVGQGANEKLFF.

This chain's CDR3 is CAIKAGLAAHEQYF. The CDR3 DNA reads as TGTGCCATCAAGGCGGGACTAGCGGCACACGAGCAGTACTTC. The chain couples TRBV10-3 to TRBJ2-7, with 11 nucleotides matching TRBD2. Germline-derived CDR1 and CDR2 are ENHRY and SYGVKD. Germline trimming cut 7 bases from V and 5 bases from J; bases unmatched to any gene: 7. CDR3 size: 14 residues.

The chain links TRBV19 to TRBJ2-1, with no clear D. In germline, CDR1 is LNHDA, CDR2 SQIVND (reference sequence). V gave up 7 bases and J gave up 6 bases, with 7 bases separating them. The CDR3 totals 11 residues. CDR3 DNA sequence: TGTGCCAGTACTTCTTTCAATGAGCAGTTCTTC. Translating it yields CASTSFNEQFF.

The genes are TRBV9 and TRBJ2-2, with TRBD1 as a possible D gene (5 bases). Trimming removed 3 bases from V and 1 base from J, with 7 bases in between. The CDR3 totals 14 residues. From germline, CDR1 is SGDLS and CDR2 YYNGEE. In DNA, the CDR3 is TGTGCCAGCAGCGAAACAGGGAACACCGGGGAGCTGTTTTTT. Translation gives CASSETGNTGELFF.

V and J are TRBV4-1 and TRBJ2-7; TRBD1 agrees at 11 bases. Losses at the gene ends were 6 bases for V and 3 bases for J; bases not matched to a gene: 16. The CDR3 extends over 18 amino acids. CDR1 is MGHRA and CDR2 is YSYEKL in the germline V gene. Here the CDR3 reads CASSSQINVGTGGYEQYF. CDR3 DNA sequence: TGCGCCAGCAGTTCCCAGATCAACGTAGGGACAGGGGGCTACGAGCAGTACTTC.

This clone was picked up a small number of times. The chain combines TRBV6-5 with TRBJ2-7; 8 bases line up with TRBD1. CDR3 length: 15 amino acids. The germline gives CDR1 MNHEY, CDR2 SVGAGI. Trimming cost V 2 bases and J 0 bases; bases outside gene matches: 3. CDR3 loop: CASSYGTGYSYEQYF. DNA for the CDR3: TGTGCCAGCAGTTACGGGACAGGCTACTCCTACGAGCAGTACTTC.

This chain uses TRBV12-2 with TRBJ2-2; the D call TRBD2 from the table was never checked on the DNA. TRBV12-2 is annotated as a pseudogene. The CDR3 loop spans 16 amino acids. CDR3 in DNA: TGTGCAAGTCGCTCCTCGCGGGAGGCGGAGACCGGGGAGCTGTTTTTT. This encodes CASRSSREAETGELFF.

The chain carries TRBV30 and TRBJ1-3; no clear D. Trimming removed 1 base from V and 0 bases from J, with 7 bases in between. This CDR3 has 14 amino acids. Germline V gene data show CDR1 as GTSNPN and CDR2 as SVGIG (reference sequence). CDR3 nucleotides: TGTGCCTGGAGTGGTCGCTACTCTGGAAACACCATATATTTT. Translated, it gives CAWSGRYSGNTIYF.

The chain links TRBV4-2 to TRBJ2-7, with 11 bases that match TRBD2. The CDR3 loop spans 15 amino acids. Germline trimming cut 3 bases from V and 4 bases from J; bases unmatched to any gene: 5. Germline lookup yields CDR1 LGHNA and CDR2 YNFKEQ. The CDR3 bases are TGTGCCAGCAGCCAGCCTCTAGCGGGAGGTTACGAGCAGTACTTC. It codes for CASSQPLAGGYEQYF.

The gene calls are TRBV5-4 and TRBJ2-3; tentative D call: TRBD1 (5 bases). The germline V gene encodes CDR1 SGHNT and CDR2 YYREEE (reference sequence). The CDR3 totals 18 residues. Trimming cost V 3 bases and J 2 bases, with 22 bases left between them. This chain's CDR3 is CASSSPARQYSNTDTQYF. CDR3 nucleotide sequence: TGTGCCAGCAGCTCCCCAGCGAGACAGTATTCAAACACAGATACGCAGTATTTT.

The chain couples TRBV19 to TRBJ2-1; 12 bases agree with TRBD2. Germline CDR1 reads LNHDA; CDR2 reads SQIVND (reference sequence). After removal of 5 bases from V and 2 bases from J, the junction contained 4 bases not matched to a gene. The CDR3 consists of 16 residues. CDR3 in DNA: TGTGCCAGTAGTCTCCGGACTAGCGGGACCTACAATGAGCAGTTCTTC. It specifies CASSLRTSGTYNEQFF.

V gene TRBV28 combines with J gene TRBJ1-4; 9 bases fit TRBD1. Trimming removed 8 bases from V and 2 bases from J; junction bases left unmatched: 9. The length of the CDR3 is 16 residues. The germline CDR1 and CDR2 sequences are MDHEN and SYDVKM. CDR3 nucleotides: TGTGCCAGCCTACCGGGACAGGGTGTGACTAATGAAAAACTGTTTTTT. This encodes CASLPGQGVTNEKLFF.